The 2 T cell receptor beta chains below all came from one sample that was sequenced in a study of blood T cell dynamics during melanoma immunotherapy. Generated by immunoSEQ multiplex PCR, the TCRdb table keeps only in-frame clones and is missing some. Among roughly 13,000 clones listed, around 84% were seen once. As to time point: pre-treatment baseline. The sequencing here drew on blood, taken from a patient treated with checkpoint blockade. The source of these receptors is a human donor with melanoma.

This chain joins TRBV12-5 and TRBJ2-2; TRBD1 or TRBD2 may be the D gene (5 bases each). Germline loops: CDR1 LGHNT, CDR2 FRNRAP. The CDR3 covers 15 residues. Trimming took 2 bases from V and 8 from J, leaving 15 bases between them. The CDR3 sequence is CASGLTPGTGGELFF. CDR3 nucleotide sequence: TGTGCTAGTGGTTTGACACCCGGGACGGGAGGGGAGCTGTTTTTT.

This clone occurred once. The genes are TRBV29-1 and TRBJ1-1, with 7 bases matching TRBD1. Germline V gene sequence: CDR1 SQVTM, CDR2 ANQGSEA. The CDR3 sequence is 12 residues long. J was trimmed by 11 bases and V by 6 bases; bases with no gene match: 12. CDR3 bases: TGCAGCGTCCGACAGGGACCCATCATGGCTTTCTTT. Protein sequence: CSVRQGPIMAFF.